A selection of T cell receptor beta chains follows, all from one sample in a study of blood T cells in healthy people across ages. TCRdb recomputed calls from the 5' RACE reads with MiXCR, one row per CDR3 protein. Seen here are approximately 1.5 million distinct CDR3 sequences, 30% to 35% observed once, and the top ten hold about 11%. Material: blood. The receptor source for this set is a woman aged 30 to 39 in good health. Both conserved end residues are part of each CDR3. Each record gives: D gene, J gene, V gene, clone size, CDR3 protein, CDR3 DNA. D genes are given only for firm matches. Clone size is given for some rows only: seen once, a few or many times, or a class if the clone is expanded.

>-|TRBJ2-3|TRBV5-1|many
CASTEARSTNTQYF
TGCGCCAGCACCGAGGCCCGAAGCACGAATACGCAGTATTTT
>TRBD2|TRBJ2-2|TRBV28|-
CASMREGLVRELFF
TGTGCCAGCATGCGGGAGGGCCTGGTCAGGGAGCTGTTTTTT
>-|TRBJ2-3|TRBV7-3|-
CASSLVGPSVTQYF
TGTGCCAGCAGCTTAGTCGGGCCGTCGGTTACGCAGTATTTT
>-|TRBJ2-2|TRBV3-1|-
CAARQDFGTGELFF
TGTGCCGCTCGACAGGATTTCGGCACCGGGGAGCTGTTTTTT
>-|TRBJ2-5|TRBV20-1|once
CSARLPRGSETQYF
TGCAGTGCTAGGCTGCCTAGAGGGTCAGAGACCCAGTACTTC
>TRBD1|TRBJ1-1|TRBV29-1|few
CSVARGGTEAFF
TGCAGCGTTGCCAGGGGGGGCACTGAAGCTTTCTTT
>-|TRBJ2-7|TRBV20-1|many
CSTLWDSEPYEQYF
TGCAGTACTCTTTGGGACTCCGAGCCATACGAGCAGTACTTC
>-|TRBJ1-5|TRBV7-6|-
CASSLDTGYGQPQHF
TGTGCCAGCAGCTTGGACACAGGGTACGGTCAGCCCCAGCATTTT
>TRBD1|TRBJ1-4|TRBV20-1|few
CSAGTQGGPSEKLFF
TGCAGTGCTGGAACGCAGGGGGGTCCGAGCGAAAAACTGTTTTTT
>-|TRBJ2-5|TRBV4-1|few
CASSQDLSGVETQYF
TGCGCCAGCAGCCAAGATCTTTCCGGGGTAGAGACCCAGTACTTC
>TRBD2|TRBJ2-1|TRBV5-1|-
CASSLLAGGPQNEQFF
TGCGCCAGCAGCTTGTTAGCGGGAGGGCCGCAGAATGAGCAGTTCTTC
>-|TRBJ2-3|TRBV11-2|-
CASSLGATRAFDTQYF
TGTGCCAGCAGCTTAGGGGCGACCAGGGCCTTCGATACGCAGTATTTT
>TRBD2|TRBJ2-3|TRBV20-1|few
CSASSISSGGPHTDTQYF
TGCAGTGCTAGTAGCATCAGTAGCGGGGGGCCCCACACAGATACGCAGTATTTT
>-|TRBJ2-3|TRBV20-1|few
CSARVGGGSDLTRYF
-
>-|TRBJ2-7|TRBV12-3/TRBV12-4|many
CASSLNQGSAYEQYF
TGTGCCAGCAGTTTAAACCAGGGGAGCGCCTACGAGCAGTACTTC
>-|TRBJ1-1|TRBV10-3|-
CAISETGSDTEAFF
TGTGCCATCAGTGAGACAGGGTCGGACACTGAAGCTTTCTTT
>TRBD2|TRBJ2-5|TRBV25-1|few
CASSGETSGRSGTQYF
TGTGCCAGCAGTGGGGAGACTAGCGGGAGATCGGGGACCCAGTACTTC
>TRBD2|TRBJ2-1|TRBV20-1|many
CSARLAGRDEQFF
TGCAGTGCTAGACTAGCGGGACGGGATGAGCAGTTCTTC
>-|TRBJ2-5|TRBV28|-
CASSWWLAVEGGETQYF
TGTGCCAGCAGTTGGTGGCTAGCGGTAGAAGGGGGAGAGACCCAGTACTTC
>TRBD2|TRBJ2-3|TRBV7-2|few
CASSLTGGSVPTDTQYF
TGTGCCAGCAGCTTAACTGGCGGGAGTGTCCCAACAGATACGCAGTATTTT
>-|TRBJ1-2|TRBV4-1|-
CAGSQGGGVYGYTF
TGCGCCGGCAGCCAAGGGGGAGGGGTTTATGGCTACACCTTC
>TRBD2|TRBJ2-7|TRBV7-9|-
CASSPGLGEGLEQYF
TGTGCCAGCAGCCCCGGTTTGGGGGAGGGCCTCGAGCAGTACTTC
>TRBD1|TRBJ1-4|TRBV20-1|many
CSARGDRTATNEKLFF
TGCAGTGCTAGGGGGGACAGAACTGCAACTAATGAAAAACTGTTTTTT
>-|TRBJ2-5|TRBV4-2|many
CASSQGSRTQYF
TGTGCCAGCAGCCAAGGTAGTAGGACCCAGTACTTC
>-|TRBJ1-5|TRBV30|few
CAWSSRVSDQPQHF
TGTGCCTGGAGTAGTAGGGTCAGTGATCAGCCCCAGCATTTT